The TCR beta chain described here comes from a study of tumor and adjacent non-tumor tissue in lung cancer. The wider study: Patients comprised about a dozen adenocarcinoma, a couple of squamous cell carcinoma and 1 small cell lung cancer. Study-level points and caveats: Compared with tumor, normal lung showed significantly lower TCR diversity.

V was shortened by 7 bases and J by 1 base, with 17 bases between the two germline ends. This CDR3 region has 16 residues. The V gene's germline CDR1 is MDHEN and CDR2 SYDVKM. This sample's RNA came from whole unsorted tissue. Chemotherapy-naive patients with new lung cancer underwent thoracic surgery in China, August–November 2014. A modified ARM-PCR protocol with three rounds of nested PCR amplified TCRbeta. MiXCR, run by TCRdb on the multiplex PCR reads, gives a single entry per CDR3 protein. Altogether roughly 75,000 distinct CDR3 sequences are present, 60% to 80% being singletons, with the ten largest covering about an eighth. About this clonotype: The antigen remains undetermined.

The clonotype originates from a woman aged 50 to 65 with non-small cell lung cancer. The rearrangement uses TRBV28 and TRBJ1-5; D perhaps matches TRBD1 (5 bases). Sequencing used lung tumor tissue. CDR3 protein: CASNPCRDVSNQPQHF. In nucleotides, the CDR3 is TGTGCCAGCAATCCATGCAGGGATGTGAGCAATCAGCCCCAGCATTTT.